The following is a TCR beta chain sequence with its context. The antigen is unknown. The data derive from a study of long-term antiretroviral therapy in people with HIV. The run of the v3.0 immunoSEQ assay was at survey level. Method: immunoSEQ multiplex PCR; TCRdb's copy keeps in-frame clones and lacks some. The sample lists tens of thousands of clones, 82% occurring once. Study-wide findings and caveats: All time points showed a repertoire dominated by clones expanded before ART.

CDR3 size: 14 residues. V gave up 4 bases and J gave up 6 bases, with 17 bases separating them. The germline V gene has CDR1 SGHNT and CDR2 YYREEE (reference sequence). The TCR originated in a young man with HIV. This chain uses TRBV5-4 with TRBJ2-7, with D perhaps given as TRBD1 or TRBD2 (5 bases each). The sample in question was unsorted PBMCs, obtained 0.6 years after starting antiretroviral therapy. This CDR3 reads CASSHIRGRGEQYF. The DNA of the CDR3 is TGTGCCAGCAGCCACATAAGGGGACGGGGCGAGCAGTACTTC.